This TCR beta chain was sequenced during a study of OX40 agonist ivuxolimab in advanced cancers. About the research overall: Participants, 82.7% male, averaged roughly 59 years of age, ranging from about 23 to 90.

Per the germline V gene, CDR1 is LNHDA and CDR2 is SQIVND (reference sequence). This CDR3 is built from 18 residues. V shed 2 bases and J 8 bases; nucleotides not matched to a gene: 17. The table came from immunoSEQ multiplex PCR; TCRdb's copy has only in-frame clones and leaves some out. The data show tens of thousands of clones, 70% to 90% seen once. The input for sequencing was CD4+ or CD8+ T cells sorted from blood, taken in a trial of the OX40 agonist ivuxolimab. The chain is built from TRBV19 and TRBJ1-4, with 7 bases matching TRBD1. The clonotype was recovered from an adult with an advanced solid tumor such as melanoma, head and neck, liver or kidney cancer. The CDR3 spells CASSIRASGTGAGEKLFF. As DNA, the CDR3 is TGTGCCAGTAGTATAAGGGCTAGTGGCACAGGGGCAGGGGAAAAACTGTTTTTT.